This T cell receptor beta chain emerged from a study of T cell repertoires in cytomegalovirus infection. Details on this clonotype: Its antigen is undetermined.

From the reads, TCRdb called clonotypes with MiXCR, one entry per CDR3 protein. The repertoire includes about 130,000 distinct CDR3 sequences, roughly a quarter of them detected once, and roughly 35% sits in the top ten. Sequencing was carried out using PBMCs, sequenced either directly or after in vitro stimulation (not recorded which). The sequence was obtained from a human donor in good health (CMV status not recorded). Some clones in this sample may be carry-over from other donors' samples.

This CDR3 reads CASSFTGVTEAFF. CDR3 coding DNA: TGTGCCAGCAGTTTTACAGGGGTTACTGAAGCTTTCTTT. The rearrangement joins TRBV12-3 or TRBV12-4 to TRBJ1-1, with 7 nucleotides matching TRBD1. Unmatched junction bases numbered 3, after V lost 3 bases and J lost 5 bases. The CDR3 totals 13 residues.